This T cell receptor (beta chain) was identified during a study of radiotherapy plus CTLA-4 blockade in lung cancer. Study-level background: Of all patients, approximately 18% responded objectively and roughly 31% showed disease control.

Study conclusions and caveats: In blood, tumor-derived TCR clones expanded after radiotherapy plus ipilimumab.

TCRdb keeps only in-frame clones here, not all; method: immunoSEQ multiplex PCR. This table holds more than 90,000 clones, roughly 88% found once. As for this clone: The antigen remains undetermined. The identical CDR3 is also encoded by other nucleotide sequences in the sample.

This sequence was found in a human donor with non-small cell lung cancer that progressed on radiotherapy plus ipilimumab. The sequences come from peripheral blood, collected from a patient treated with radiotherapy plus ipilimumab.

CDR3 region: CSAGQNTEAFF. CDR3 in DNA: TGCAGTGCGGGACAGAACACTGAAGCTTTCTTT. The V and J genes are TRBV20-1 and TRBJ1-1, with D tentatively TRBD1 (6 bases). Germline-derived CDR1 and CDR2 are DFQATT and SNEGSKA (reference sequence). V dropped 6 bases and J dropped 1 base, with 6 bases sitting between them. The CDR3 is 11 amino acids.